These 26 T cell receptor beta chains came from one sample sequenced in a study of graft-versus-host responses after intestinal transplantation. Profiling relied on immunoSEQ multiplex PCR, and the TCRdb table lists in-frame clones only, not all of them. The sample includes some 41,000 clones, 90% to 95% of them seen just once. Their target antigens are unknown. The sample here was unstimulated CD8+ T cells sorted from spleen or lymph node cells, taken before transplant. The origin of the receptors is a human donor who was the organ donor for an intestinal transplant.

This chain joins TRBV27 and TRBJ2-5; 7 bases are a match to TRBD2. The DNA end lines up better with TRBJ2-7; the J call may be wrong. Germline V gene sequence: CDR1 MNHEY, CDR2 SMNVEV (reference sequence). CDR3 length equals 15 residues. This chain's CDR3 is CASSFSGEGTYEQYF. CDR3 sequence (DNA): TGTGCCAGCAGTTTTTCCGGGGAGGGAACCTACGAGCAGTACTTC.

Here the CDR3 DNA reads TGTGCCAGCAGCGTAGCGGGGGGGCAAGAGACCCAGTACTTC. Its protein is CASSVAGGQETQYF. V and J are TRBV9 and TRBJ2-5; 8 bases are a match to TRBD2. From germline, CDR1 is SGDLS and CDR2 YYNGEE. The CDR3 has 14 residues. Losses at the gene ends were 0 bases for V and 2 bases for J; bases not matched to a gene: 0.

The genes are TRBV12-5 and TRBJ2-3, with D perhaps TRBD2 (6 bases). Trimming removed 5 bases from V and 0 bases from J, with 12 bases in between. The CDR3 length is 15 residues. Per germline, CDR1 LGHNT and CDR2 FRNRAP. Here the CDR3 DNA reads TGTGCTAGTGGTGCCGGGGGAATCAGCACAGATACGCAGTATTTT. It codes for CASGAGGISTDTQYF.

The V and J genes are TRBV6-5 and TRBJ2-3; D not resolved. CDR3 length: 16 residues. V lost 2 bases to trimming and J lost 4 bases, with 16 bases between them. From germline, CDR1 is MNHEY and CDR2 SVGAGI. CDR3 DNA: TGTGCCAGCAGTTACGCACAGCCCCTGATGGCAGATACGCAGTATTTT. Encoded protein: CASSYAQPLMADTQYF.

The V gene is TRBV7-9, the J gene TRBJ2-3, with D possibly called TRBD1 or TRBD2 (5 bases each). V was pared by 5 bases and J by 2 bases, with 17 bases between. Per germline, CDR1 SEHNR and CDR2 FQNEAQ (reference sequence). The CDR3 has 16 amino acids. Here the CDR3 DNA reads TGTGCCAGCAGCCCGGGTGGGGTGGGGACCACAGATACGCAGTATTTT. Protein product: CASSPGGVGTTDTQYF.

V and J are TRBV5-6 and TRBJ2-7; the D gene is possibly TRBD2 (6 bases). V shed 3 bases and J shed 0 bases, with 10 bases lying between them. The germline CDR1 and CDR2 sequences are SGHDT and YYEEEE. This CDR3 contains 14 residues. CDR3 sequence (DNA): TGTGCCAGCAGCTCGGGACTTCCCTCCTACGAGCAGTACTTC. Translating it yields CASSSGLPSYEQYF. The variable domain in full, completed from reference TRBV5-6 and TRBJ2-7, reads DAGVTQSPTHLIKTRGQQVTLRCSPKSGHDTVSWYQQALGQGPQFIFQYYEEEERQRGNFPDRFSGHQFPNYSSELNVNALLLGDSALYLCASSSGLPSYEQYFGPGTRLTVT.

This chain joins TRBV27 and TRBJ2-1; TRBD2 is a possible D gene (5 bases). CDR1 and CDR2 (germline): MNHEY, SMNVEV (reference sequence). The CDR3 length is 13 residues. The V end lost 5 bases, the J end lost 8 bases, and 13 bases lay between the germline ends. CDR3 in DNA: TGTGCCAGCAGTGGAACTAGTTACCATGAGCAGTTCTTC. It yields the protein CASSGTSYHEQFF.

The chain uses TRBV2 and TRBJ2-1; 7 bases map to TRBD1. The CDR3 extends over 12 amino acids. Germline V gene lookup returns CDR1 SNHLY and CDR2 FYNNEI. The V segment lost 6 bases and the J segment 11 bases; nucleotides outside the gene matches: 7. The CDR3 protein is CASSGRDSKQFF. The CDR3 coding sequence is TGTGCCAGCAGCGGCCGGGACAGCAAGCAGTTCTTC.

The J gene is TRBJ1-1, the V gene TRBV2; TRBD1 might be the D (6 bases). V was clipped by 7 bases and J by 0 bases, with 15 bases between them. This CDR3 comprises 15 residues. The germline gives CDR1 SNHLY, CDR2 FYNNEI. The CDR3 loop is CASNEPGHLNTEAFF. The CDR3 DNA follows: TGTGCCAGCAACGAACCGGGACATTTGAACACTGAAGCTTTCTTT. Looking up the rest from reference TRBV2 and TRBJ1-1 gives the full variable domain: EPEVTQTPSHQVTQMGQEVILRCVPISNHLYFYWYRQILGQKVEFLVSFYNNEISEKSEIFDDQFSVERPDGSNFTLKIRSTKLEDSAMYFCASNEPGHLNTEAFFGQGTRLTVV.

The gene calls are TRBV18 and TRBJ2-7; no clear D gene. The CDR3 totals 15 residues. Trimming took 1 base from V and 6 from J, leaving 16 bases between them. Germline V gene lookup returns CDR1 KGHSH and CDR2 LQKENI. CDR3 region: CASSPLRQVFREQYF. In nucleotides, the CDR3 is TGTGCCAGCTCACCACTCAGGCAGGTTTTTCGCGAGCAGTACTTC.

This clone is a singleton in its sample. The rearrangement links TRBV4-2 to TRBJ2-2, with TRBD1 matching 8 bases. V dropped 4 bases and J dropped 4; count of bases not matched to a gene: 5. CDR1 and CDR2 from the germline V gene are LGHNA and YNFKEQ. This CDR3 region has 15 residues. CDR3 nucleotides: TGTGCCAGCAGCCTGGACAGGGCCCTCACCGGGGAGCTGTTTTTT. It specifies CASSLDRALTGELFF.

V and J are TRBV5-4 and TRBJ2-5; D gene unclear. Gene TRBJ2-7 matches the end of the DNA better, so the J call may be wrong. From germline, CDR1 is SGHNT and CDR2 YYREEE (reference sequence). The CDR3 is 13 residues long. The CDR3 loop is CASSLALSYEQYF. The CDR3 DNA reads TGTGCCAGCAGCTTGGCCCTATCTTACGAGCAGTACTTC.

V and J are TRBV30 and TRBJ1-2; D gene ambiguous. This CDR3 has 12 residues. The germline gives CDR1 GTSNPN, CDR2 SVGIG (reference sequence). V was cut by 4 bases and J by 4 bases, with 10 bases left in between. This CDR3 is CAWTKDLYGYTF. In DNA, the CDR3 is TGTGCCTGGACCAAGGACCTCTATGGCTACACCTTC.

The gene calls are TRBV11-2 and TRBJ2-7; 8 bases align to TRBD2. The CDR3 is made up of 14 amino acids. After removal of 3 bases from V and 3 bases from J, the junction contained 4 bases not matched to a gene. Germline V gene lookup returns CDR1 SGHAT and CDR2 FQNNGV. The CDR3 spells CASSFQRGGYEQYF. The DNA of the CDR3 is TGTGCCAGCAGCTTTCAACGGGGGGGCTACGAGCAGTACTTC.

The chain has TRBV9 and TRBJ2-7; 9 bases fit TRBD2. The J segment lost 4 bases and the V segment lost 0 bases, leaving 8 bases of the junction unmatched. The CDR3 extends over 16 amino acids. Germline loops: CDR1 SGDLS, CDR2 YYNGEE. In nucleotides, the CDR3 is TGTGCCAGCAGCGTAGGTCGTGCTAGCGGGGTGTACGAGCAGTACTTC. Translation: CASSVGRASGVYEQYF. The full variable domain, rest sourced from reference TRBV9 and TRBJ2-7, is DSGVTQTPKHLITATGQRVTLRCSPRSGDLSVYWYQQSLDQGLQFLIQYYNGEERAKGNILERFSAQQFPDLHSELNLSSLELGDSALYFCASSVGRASGVYEQYFGPGTRLTVT.

The chain recombines TRBV9 with TRBJ2-2, with no clear D. The germline gives CDR1 SGDLS, CDR2 YYNGEE. The CDR3 length is 15 residues. V dropped 2 bases and J dropped 1 base, with 9 bases sitting between them. CDR3: CASSVQGMNTGELFF. CDR3 sequence (DNA): TGTGCCAGCAGCGTGCAAGGGATGAACACCGGGGAGCTGTTTTTT.

This clone has a single count. The chain carries TRBV11-2 and TRBJ2-5; D not resolved. The J call is in doubt because the DNA end fits TRBJ2-7 better. CDR1 is SGHAT, CDR2 FQNNGV, per germline. There are 16 residues in the CDR3. CDR3 protein: CASSLVLFATAYEQYF. CDR3 coding DNA: TGTGCCAGCAGCTTAGTACTTTTTGCCACCGCCTACGAGCAGTACTTC.

This chain joins TRBV7-9 and TRBJ2-4; 7 bases are shared with TRBD1. Trimming removed 3 bases from V and 11 bases from J; junction bases left unmatched: 10. Germline loops: CDR1 SEHNR, CDR2 FQNEAQ (reference sequence). This CDR3 is 14 amino acids long. Written as DNA, the CDR3 is TGTGCCAGCAGCTTCCTCCTAGCCGGGACAGTTCAGTACTTC. This codes for CASSFLLAGTVQYF.

The V gene is TRBV29-1, the J gene TRBJ1-1; perhaps TRBD1 as D (5 bases). Germline CDR1 reads SQVTM; CDR2 reads ANQGSEA. The CDR3 runs to 12 residues. Trimming removed 7 bases at V and 8 bases at J, with 17 bases between. CDR3 nucleotide sequence: TGCAGCGCCCTGGACACCAAAGGGGAAGCTTTCTTT. Translating gives CSALDTKGEAFF.

The V and J genes are TRBV2 and TRBJ2-7; weak D call: TRBD2 (5 bases). V lost 8 bases and J 3 bases, leaving 23 bases between the germline ends. Looked up from germline, CDR1 is SNHLY and CDR2 is FYNNEI. This CDR3 has 16 amino acids. For the CDR3, the DNA is TGTGCCAGCTCCGTGAGGCGGGCGATCCGGGGCTACGAGCAGTACTTC. Encoded protein: CASSVRRAIRGYEQYF.

CDR3 nucleotide sequence: TGTGCCAGCAGCATGCGACAGGGGGCGAGAGATACGCAGTATTTT. Its protein product is CASSMRQGARDTQYF. V and J are TRBV7-3 and TRBJ2-3, with 10 bases fitting TRBD1. Trimming at V came to 5 bases and at J to 5 bases, leaving 7 bases not matched to a gene. Germline V CDR1 and CDR2: SGHTA, FQGTGA. CDR3 length: 15 amino acids.

With respect to this clone: It is likely a read error, because the conserved phenylalanine at the end of the CDR3 is missing. It is unclear where the CDR3 begins or ends on the DNA, so no DNA is shown, and the CDR3 is as TCRdb lists it. V and J are TRBV29-1 and TRBJ1-1; the table's D gene call, TRBD1, was not cross checked with the DNA. Counting both end residues, the CDR3 totals 9 amino acids. Germline V gene lookup returns CDR1 SQVTM and CDR2 ANQGSEA. This CDR3 reads CSVGDRGGL.

The rearrangement links TRBV6-5 to TRBJ1-4; 7 bases fit TRBD1. Unmatched junction bases numbered 11, after V lost 6 bases and J lost 7 bases. CDR3 length: 15 residues. CDR1 MNHEY and CDR2 SVGAGI come from the germline V gene. CDR3 coding DNA: TGTGCCAGCAGCTGGACAGGCTCGAATAGTGAAAAACTGTTTTTT. Translated: CASSWTGSNSEKLFF.

The chain couples TRBV5-5 to TRBJ2-7; the match to TRBD1 covers 8 bases. The CDR3 runs 15 residues. Germline V gene data show CDR1 as SGHKS and CDR2 as YYEKEE (reference sequence). V was pared by 0 bases and J by 2 bases, with 4 bases of the junction left unmatched. The CDR3: CASSLGTGITYEQYF. CDR3 in DNA: TGTGCCAGCAGCTTGGGGACAGGGATCACCTACGAGCAGTACTTC.

Concerning this clone itself: Other DNA sequences in the same sample also yield this CDR3. The genes are TRBV7-3 and TRBJ2-3; 7 bases map to TRBD2. CDR1 and CDR2 from the germline V gene are SGHTA and FQGTGA. The trim removed 2 bases at V and 2 bases at J, leaving 4 bases unmatched. This CDR3 has 15 residues. CDR3 nucleotide sequence: TGTGCCAGCAGCTTAGGGGGGGGGATCACAGATACGCAGTATTTT. It encodes CASSLGGGITDTQYF.

J is TRBJ2-3 and V is TRBV4-1; 7 bases agree with TRBD2. The length of the CDR3 is 15 residues. Trimming at V came to 3 bases and at J to 6 bases, leaving 9 bases not matched to a gene. Germline CDR1 is MGHRA and CDR2 is YSYEKL. CDR3 region: CASSQAGLPADTQYF. Written as DNA, the CDR3 is TGCGCCAGCAGCCAGGCGGGACTACCCGCCGATACGCAGTATTTT.